The next 11 T cell receptor beta chains were all read from a single sample in a study of radiation and T cells in renal cell carcinoma. The time point: baseline pretreatment blood. Regarding treatment: 15 Gy SBRT to primary tumor, nephrectomy 4 weeks later. Some clones are missing from TCRdb's copy, which holds only in-frame ones; the method was immunoSEQ multiplex PCR. The table shows more than 75,000 clones, with 70% to 85% occurring only once. Material: blood, obtained from a patient whose treatment included radiotherapy and nephrectomy. The receptors were sampled from a man aged 55 to 70 with renal cell carcinoma.

This sequence joins TRBV4-3 and TRBJ2-1, with D hard to call. This CDR3 has 15 amino acids. Germline CDR1 reads LGHNA; CDR2 reads YSLEER. Trimming took 0 bases from V and 8 from J, leaving 14 bases between them. CDR3 DNA: TGCGCCAGCAGCCAAGATCGTACCGGGTTCCATGAGCAGTTCTTC. This encodes CASSQDRTGFHEQFF.

The chain employs TRBV7-8 and TRBJ1-2; 7 nucleotides line up with TRBD1. J lost 8 bases, V lost 5 bases, and 11 bases had no gene match. The germline V gene encodes CDR1 SGHVS and CDR2 FQNEAQ. The length of the CDR3 is 14 residues. The CDR3: CASSLRTGGAGYTF. The CDR3 DNA reads as TGTGCCAGCAGCCTCAGGACAGGCGGTGCCGGCTACACCTTC.

The chain joins TRBV2 to TRBJ1-4; D is ambiguous. Trimming took off 6 bases at V and 5 bases at J, with 10 bases between the two ends. The germline CDR1 and CDR2 sequences are SNHLY and FYNNEI. There are 13 residues in the CDR3. The CDR3 sequence is CASRVEQNEKLFF. The CDR3 DNA is TGTGCCAGCAGGGTAGAGCAGAATGAAAAACTGTTTTTT.

The rearrangement uses TRBV11-2 and TRBJ2-3; no firm D call. This CDR3 spans 12 amino acids. Trimming stripped 5 bases from V and 7 bases from J, with 10 bases between. Looked up from germline, CDR1 is SGHAT and CDR2 is FQNNGV. The CDR3 reads CASSLQRHTQYF. CDR3 DNA sequence: TGTGCCAGCAGCCTCCAACGCCATACGCAGTATTTT. The variable domain in full, completed from reference TRBV11-2 and TRBJ2-3, reads EAGVAQSPRYKIIEKRQSVAFWCNPISGHATLYWYQQILGQGPKLLIQFQNNGVVDDSQLPKDRFSAERLKGVDSTLKIQPAKLEDSAVYLCASSLQRHTQYFGPGTRLTVL.

A single count supports this clone. The CDR3 nucleotides are TGCGCCAGCAGCTTGGGAACAGGGCCCTCCTACGAGCAGTACTTC. Translated, it gives CASSLGTGPSYEQYF. The J gene is TRBJ2-7, the V gene TRBV5-1, with a possible D match to TRBD1 (6 bases). Trimming took 0 bases from V and 0 from J, leaving 10 bases between them. CDR1 is SGHRS, CDR2 YFSETQ, per germline. The length of the CDR3 is 15 residues.

This sequence joins TRBV5-1 and TRBJ2-6; weak D call: TRBD2 (5 bases). Germline assignment: CDR1 SGHRS and CDR2 YFSETQ. This CDR3 has 15 amino acids. Trimming took off 2 bases at V and 2 bases at J, with 8 bases between the two ends. CDR3 in DNA: TGCGCCAGCAGCTTAGACGGGGCTGGGGCCAACGTCCTGACTTTC. Its translation: CASSLDGAGANVLTF.

On this clone itself: The same CDR3 is also encoded by other DNA sequences in this sample. V usage is TRBV7-2 and J usage is TRBJ2-5, with D tentatively TRBD2 (5 bases). CDR1 and CDR2 (germline): SGHTA, FQGNSA. Trimming took off 2 bases at V and 0 bases at J, with 7 bases between the two ends. The CDR3 consists of 14 residues. Here the CDR3 DNA reads TGTGCCAGCAGCTTATCCGGGGACCAAGAGACCCAGTACTTC. Its translation is CASSLSGDQETQYF.

This chain connects TRBV29-1 to TRBJ2-1; 16 positions match TRBD2. Germline lookup yields CDR1 SQVTM and CDR2 ANQGSEA. CDR3 length equals 14 residues. V lost 5 bases, J lost 8 bases, and 3 bases stayed unmatched. CDR3 residues: CSVSGLAGGHEQFF. In DNA, the CDR3 is TGCAGCGTTTCGGGACTAGCGGGAGGGCATGAGCAGTTCTTC.

The chain joins TRBV10-1 to TRBJ1-2, with no clear D. V was clipped by 7 bases and J by 3 bases, with 21 bases between them. This CDR3 spans 16 amino acids. Germline values: CDR1 WNHNN, CDR2 SYGVQD (reference sequence). Here the CDR3 reads CASTRLGRIKHYGYTF. CDR3 coding DNA: TGCGCCAGCACCCGCCTCGGTAGAATCAAACACTATGGCTACACCTTC.

The chain links TRBV10-3 to TRBJ2-3; no clear D. V gave up 4 bases and J gave up 3 bases, with 2 bases separating them. Germline-derived CDR1 and CDR2 are ENHRY and SYGVKD. The CDR3 runs 11 residues. The DNA for the CDR3 is TGTGCCATCAGTGCGACAGATACGCAGTATTTT. Amino acid sequence: CAISATDTQYF.

The J gene is TRBJ2-7, the V gene TRBV28; 13 bases line up with TRBD2. The CDR3 loop spans 15 amino acids. V lost 6 bases, J lost 1 base, and 3 bases stayed unmatched. Germline V lookup: CDR1 MDHEN, CDR2 SYDVKM. The CDR3: CASRLGLAGSYEQYF. The CDR3 DNA sequence: TGTGCCAGCAGGCTGGGACTAGCGGGATCCTACGAGCAGTACTTC. Full variable domain (outside the CDR3, taken from reference TRBV28 and TRBJ2-7): DVKVTQSSRYLVKRTGEKVFLECVQDMDHENMFWYRQDPGLGLRLIYFSYDVKMKEKGDIPEGYSVSREKKERFSLILESASTNQTSMYLCASRLGLAGSYEQYFGPGTRLTVT.